This T cell receptor (beta chain) is from a study of T cells in localized non-small cell lung cancer. Points from the study as a whole: Adjacent lung held a median roughly 60 of the top 100 tumor clones.

The V end was cut by 0 bases, the J end by 8 bases, with 14 bases between. Germline-derived CDR1 and CDR2 are SGHDT and YYEEEE. The CDR3 is 14 amino acids. On this clone itself: Its matching antigen is unknown.

Data came from immunoSEQ multiplex PCR; TCRdb stores just in-frame clones and leaves some out. The sample includes roughly 15,000 clones, more than 70% of them seen just once. This chain connects TRBV5-6 to TRBJ1-2; a possible D gene is TRBD1 (5 bases). This material consisted of peripheral blood, taken before any cancer treatment. This clonotype was sampled from a female donor older than 55 with stage I squamous cell lung carcinoma. DNA of the CDR3: TGTGCCAGCAGCTTGGCCGGGGACCCTGGCGGCTACACCTTC. Protein product: CASSLAGDPGGYTF.